Each of the 20 T cell receptor beta chains below was sequenced from the same sample in a study of cytomegalovirus exposure and HLA in healthy donors. This table comes from immunoSEQ multiplex PCR, and its TCRdb copy is limited to in-frame clones, with some not included. The data hold over 120,000 clones, with about 94% observed a single time. Sequenced input: PBMCs. These receptors all come from a man aged 18 to 30 in good health and CMV-seropositive.

The chain joins TRBV5-6 to TRBJ1-4; maybe TRBD1 (6 bases). The CDR3 is 15 residues long. Germline CDR1 is SGHDT and CDR2 is YYEEEE. Trimming removed 0 bases from V and 4 bases from J, with 10 bases in between. The chain's CDR3 is CASSLAGGLNEKLFF. DNA of the CDR3: TGTGCCAGCAGCTTGGCGGGGGGGCTTAATGAAAAACTGTTTTTT.

The genes are TRBV6-6 and TRBJ2-1; no definite D call. The CDR3 is made up of 11 amino acids. The germline CDR1 and CDR2 sequences are MNHNY and SVGAGI (reference sequence). CDR3 amino acids: CAAGFYNEQFF. CDR3 DNA: TGTGCTGCAGGATTCTACAATGAGCAGTTCTTC.

The chain is built from TRBV28 and TRBJ1-5; D possibly corresponds to TRBD1 (6 bases). CDR1 and CDR2 (germline): MDHEN, SYDVKM. Trimming stripped 7 bases from V and 6 bases from J, with 16 bases between. This CDR3 is built from 14 residues. As DNA, the CDR3 is TGTGCCAGCACCCCCTGGGGGGGCATTCAGCCCCAGCATTTT. Protein: CASTPWGGIQPQHF.

This clone was seen just once. The genes are TRBV5-1 and TRBJ2-1; perhaps TRBD2 as D (6 bases). Germline values: CDR1 SGHRS, CDR2 YFSETQ. The V end was cut by 0 bases, the J end by 3 bases, with 13 bases between. The CDR3 has 16 residues. The CDR3 DNA reads as TGCGCCAGCAGCTTGGCCGGGGACTCCCTCTACAATGAGCAGTTCTTC. As protein: CASSLAGDSLYNEQFF.

The J gene is TRBJ2-2, the V gene TRBV2; TRBD1 might be the D (5 bases). Deletions cut 4 bases from V and 7 bases from J, with 10 bases between. CDR1 SNHLY and CDR2 FYNNEI come from the germline V gene. The CDR3 has 13 amino acids. The CDR3 reads CASSGGENGELFF. CDR3 in DNA: TGTGCCAGCAGTGGGGGCGAGAACGGGGAGCTGTTTTTT.

This clone was observed once. The chain has TRBV27 and TRBJ2-7; TRBD1 agrees at 11 bases. The CDR3 has 17 residues. Germline values: CDR1 MNHEY, CDR2 SMNVEV (reference sequence). With 2 bases clipped from V and 4 bases from J, the junction kept 10 bases outside the gene matches. In nucleotides, the CDR3 is TGTGCCAGCAGTTTAGCCTCTGTAGGACAGGGGGCTTACGAGCAGTACTTC. It translates to CASSLASVGQGAYEQYF.

This chain links TRBV19 with TRBJ2-2; 10 nucleotides align to TRBD1. The CDR3 runs to 16 residues. The germline V gene has CDR1 LNHDA and CDR2 SQIVND (reference sequence). The trim removed 7 bases at V and 4 bases at J, leaving 9 bases unmatched. CDR3 bases: TGTGCCAGTACTGGTGACAGGGGGCTGTCCACCGGGGAGCTGTTTTTT. As protein: CASTGDRGLSTGELFF.

This clone was seen a single time. This chain links TRBV2 with TRBJ1-2; 10 positions agree with TRBD1. In germline, CDR1 is SNHLY, CDR2 FYNNEI. V trimming: 2 bases; J trimming: 7 bases; junction bases outside the gene matches: 7. The CDR3 is made up of 15 amino acids. The CDR3 DNA reads as TGTGCCAGCAGTGAAACAACGGACAGGGGGGTTGGCTACACCTTC. As protein: CASSETTDRGVGYTF.

This clone was seen only once. This rearrangement joins TRBV7-2 to TRBJ2-3, with 9 bases aligning to TRBD2. Germline V CDR1 and CDR2: SGHTA, FQGNSA. The CDR3 is 14 amino acids. V was clipped by 1 base and J by 5 bases; unmatched bases: 1. The CDR3 DNA reads TGTGCCAGCAGCTTAGGGACTAGCGAAGATACGCAGTATTTT. It translates to CASSLGTSEDTQYF.

The CDR3 DNA reads TGTGCCAGCAGCACCGACAGGAACACCGGGGAGCTGTTTTTT. Its translation: CASSTDRNTGELFF. The chain links TRBV5-5 to TRBJ2-2, with D perhaps matching TRBD1 (5 bases). The CDR3 has 14 amino acids. Trimming pared 4 bases from V and 1 base from J, leaving 8 bases between. Germline V gene sequence: CDR1 SGHKS, CDR2 YYEKEE (reference sequence).

V is TRBV7-6 and J is TRBJ1-3, with D hard to call. V dropped 1 base and J dropped 0 bases, with 10 bases sitting between them. The CDR3 contains 16 residues. Germline loops: CDR1 SGHVS, CDR2 FNYEAQ. CDR3: CASSLGQKYSGNTIYF. Here the CDR3 DNA reads TGTGCCAGCAGCTTAGGTCAGAAATACTCTGGAAACACCATATATTTT.

The chain combines TRBV2 with TRBJ2-1; D is unclear. The V end was cut by 8 bases, the J end by 0 bases, with 14 bases between. Germline V gives CDR1 SNHLY, CDR2 FYNNEI. The CDR3 is 15 amino acids. CDR3 bases: TGTGCCAGCCTTGAACCGCGGAGCTCCTACAATGAGCAGTTCTTC. Translation gives CASLEPRSSYNEQFF.

This clone was detected only once. J is TRBJ2-1 and V is TRBV6-5; TRBD2 aligns across 8 bases. V was clipped by 6 bases and J by 0 bases; unmatched bases: 1. This CDR3 has 14 residues. CDR1 MNHEY and CDR2 SVGAGI come from the germline V gene. Here the CDR3 DNA reads TGTGCCAGCAGGGGACTAGACTCCTACAATGAGCAGTTCTTC. Its translation is CASRGLDSYNEQFF.

V and J are TRBV7-9 and TRBJ1-1; a weak D match, TRBD1 (6 bases). The CDR3 spans 14 residues. Trimming left V 6 bases short and J 1 base short, with 12 bases between. In germline, CDR1 is SEHNR, CDR2 FQNEAQ (reference sequence). The CDR3 DNA follows: TGTGCCAGCAGTTCCCACAGGGAGAACACTGAAGCTTTCTTT. Translating it yields CASSSHRENTEAFF.

The V gene is TRBV29-1, the J gene TRBJ2-3, with 8 nucleotides matching TRBD2. The V gene's germline CDR1 is SQVTM and CDR2 ANQGSEA. Trimming at V came to 4 bases and at J to 4 bases, leaving 10 bases not matched to a gene. This CDR3 comprises 15 residues. The CDR3 reads CSVAVAGRGSDTQYF. Here the CDR3 DNA reads TGCAGCGTTGCGGTGGCCGGGAGGGGCTCAGATACGCAGTATTTT.

The V gene is TRBV6-5, the J gene TRBJ2-5; 8 bases are a match to TRBD2. The ends lost 5 bases at V and 7 bases at J; junction bases unmatched: 0. The CDR3 has 11 residues. CDR1 is MNHEY and CDR2 is SVGAGI in the germline V gene. The CDR3 nucleotides read TGTGCCAGCAGTCGGGGGGGGACCCAGTACTTC. It is translated as CASSRGGTQYF.

This CDR3 is CASRPVDKSSYEQYF. CDR3 sequence (DNA): TGTGCCAGCAGGCCTGTGGACAAAAGCTCCTACGAGCAGTACTTC. The chain couples TRBV2 to TRBJ2-7; D may be TRBD1 (5 bases). With 6 bases removed from V and 0 bases from J, the gap between germline ends came to 15 bases. CDR1 and CDR2 (germline): SNHLY, FYNNEI. The CDR3 runs to 15 residues.

This clone was observed a handful of times. The V and J genes are TRBV10-3 and TRBJ2-3; maybe TRBD2 (5 bases). From germline, CDR1 is ENHRY and CDR2 SYGVKD. This CDR3 is 14 amino acids long. The V end lost 0 bases, the J end lost 1 base, and 5 bases lay between the germline ends. The CDR3 nucleotides are TGTGCCATCAGTGAGTCCGGGGGCACAGATACGCAGTATTTT. Protein: CAISESGGTDTQYF.

This CDR3 is CASKPQLDLYEQYF. CDR3 nucleotides: TGTGCCAGCAAGCCTCAACTAGACCTCTACGAGCAGTACTTC. The chain employs TRBV2 and TRBJ2-7; TRBD2 might be the D (5 bases). The germline V gene has CDR1 SNHLY and CDR2 FYNNEI. The ends were cut back, 7 bases at V and 3 bases at J, with 16 bases in the middle. This CDR3 comprises 14 residues.

The chain carries TRBV29-1 and TRBJ2-1; 8 nucleotides match TRBD2. The germline V gene has CDR1 SQVTM and CDR2 ANQGSEA. The V gene end was trimmed by 7 bases and the J gene end by 3 bases; junction bases not matched to a gene: 8. The CDR3 is made up of 14 amino acids. CDR3 region: CSAALADNYNEQFF. The DNA of the CDR3 is TGCAGCGCTGCACTAGCGGATAACTACAATGAGCAGTTCTTC.